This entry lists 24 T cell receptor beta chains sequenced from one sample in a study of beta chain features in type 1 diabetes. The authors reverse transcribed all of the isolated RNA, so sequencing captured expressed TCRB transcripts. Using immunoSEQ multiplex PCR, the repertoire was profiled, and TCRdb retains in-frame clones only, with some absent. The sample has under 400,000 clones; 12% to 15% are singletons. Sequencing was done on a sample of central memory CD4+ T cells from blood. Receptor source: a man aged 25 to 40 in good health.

The CDR3 DNA is TGTGCCAGCAGCTTAGTATTTCCAGGGGAGCTGTTTTTT. Translation: CASSLVFPGELFF. The chain uses TRBV7-2 and TRBJ1-1, with no clear D. The J call is uncertain, as TRBJ2-2 better fits the DNA end. This CDR3 comprises 13 residues. CDR1 and CDR2 (germline): SGHTA, FQGNSA.

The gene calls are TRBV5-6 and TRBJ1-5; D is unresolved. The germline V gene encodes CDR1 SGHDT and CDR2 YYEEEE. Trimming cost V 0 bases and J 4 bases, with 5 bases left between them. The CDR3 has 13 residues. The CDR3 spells CASSLGHNQPQHF. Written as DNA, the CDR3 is TGTGCCAGCAGCTTGGGACATAATCAGCCCCAGCATTTT.

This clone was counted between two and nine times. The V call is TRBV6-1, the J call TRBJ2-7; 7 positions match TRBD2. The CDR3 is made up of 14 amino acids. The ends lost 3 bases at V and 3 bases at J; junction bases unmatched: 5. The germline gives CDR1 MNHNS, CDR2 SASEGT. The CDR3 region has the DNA TGTGCCAGCAGTGACCCGGGACTACTCTACGAGCAGTACGTC. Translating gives CASSDPGLLYEQYV.

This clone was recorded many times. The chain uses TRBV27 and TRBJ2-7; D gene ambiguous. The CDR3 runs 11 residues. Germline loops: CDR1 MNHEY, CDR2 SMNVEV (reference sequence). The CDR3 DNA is TGTGCTCTGAGCAGCAATTACGAGCAGTACGTC. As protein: CALSSNYEQYV.

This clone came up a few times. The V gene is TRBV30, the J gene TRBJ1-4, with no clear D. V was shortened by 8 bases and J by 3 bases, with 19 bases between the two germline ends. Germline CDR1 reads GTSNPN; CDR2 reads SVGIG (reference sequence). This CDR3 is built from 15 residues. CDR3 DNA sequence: TGTGCCGCTACGAGGTTCGGGCAGGCTAATGAAAAACTGTTTTTT. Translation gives CAATRFGQANEKLFF.

The CDR3 spells CASSLGSGSNQPQHF. The CDR3 DNA is TGTGCCAGCAGCCTGGGGTCTGGTAGCAATCAGCCCCAGCATTTT. This chain connects TRBV5-4 to TRBJ1-5; D gene ambiguous. The germline V gene has CDR1 SGHNT and CDR2 YYREEE (reference sequence). Trimming pared 4 bases from V and 0 bases from J, leaving 11 bases between. The CDR3 is made up of 15 amino acids.

The CDR3 loop is CASSLVAFTDTQYF. For the CDR3, the DNA is TGTGCCAGCAGTTTAGTTGCATTCACAGATACGCAGTATTTT. The rearrangement joins TRBV27 to TRBJ2-3; D ambiguous. CDR3 length: 14 amino acids. CDR1 MNHEY and CDR2 SMNVEV come from the germline V gene (reference sequence). Deletions cut 2 bases from V and 2 bases from J, with 8 bases between.

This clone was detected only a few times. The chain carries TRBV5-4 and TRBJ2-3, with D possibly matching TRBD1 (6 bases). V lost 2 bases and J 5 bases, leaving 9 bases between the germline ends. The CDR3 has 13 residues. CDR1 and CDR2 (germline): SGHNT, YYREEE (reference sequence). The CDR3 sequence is CASSFLQGDTQYF. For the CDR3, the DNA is TGTGCCAGCAGCTTTCTACAGGGAGATACGCAGTATTTT.

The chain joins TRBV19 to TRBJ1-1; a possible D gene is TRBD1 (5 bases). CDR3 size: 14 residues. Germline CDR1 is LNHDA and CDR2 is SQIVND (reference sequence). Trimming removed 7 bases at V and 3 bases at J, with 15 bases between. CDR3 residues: CASTARDGYTEAFF. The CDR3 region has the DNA TGTGCCAGTACCGCACGGGACGGCTACACTGAAGCTTTCTTT.

CDR3 DNA sequence: TGTGCCAGCAGCTCCACCGGGACCACCGACCCAGCTTTCTTT. It translates to CASSSTGTTDPAFF. This chain joins TRBV7-2 and TRBJ1-1, with a tentative D call TRBD1 (5 bases). The V and J ends lost 4 bases and 10 bases respectively, with 19 bases between them. The CDR3 consists of 14 residues. CDR1 is SGHTA and CDR2 is FQGNSA in the germline V gene. The complete variable domain, with remaining parts taken from reference TRBV7-2 and TRBJ1-1, reads GAGVSQSPSNKVTEKGKDVELRCDPISGHTALYWYRQSLGQGLEFLIYFQGNSAPDKSGLPSDRFSAERTGGSVSTLTIQRTQQEDSAVYLCASSSTGTTDPAFFGQGTRLTVV.

The CDR3 coding sequence is TGTGCCAGCGGTCTATTCTGGAACACTGAAGCTTTCTTT. Its protein is CASGLFWNTEAFF. J is TRBJ1-1 and V is TRBV9; no reliable D call. The V end lost 7 bases, the J end lost 1 base, and 11 bases lay between the germline ends. Germline-derived CDR1 and CDR2 are SGDLS and YYNGEE. The CDR3 consists of 13 residues.

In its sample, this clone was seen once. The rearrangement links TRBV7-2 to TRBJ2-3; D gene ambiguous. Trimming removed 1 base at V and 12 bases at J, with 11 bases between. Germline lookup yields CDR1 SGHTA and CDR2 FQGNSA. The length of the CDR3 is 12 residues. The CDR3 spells CASSLGIGPQYF. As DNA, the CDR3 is TGTGCCAGCAGCTTAGGTATCGGCCCCCAGTATTTT.

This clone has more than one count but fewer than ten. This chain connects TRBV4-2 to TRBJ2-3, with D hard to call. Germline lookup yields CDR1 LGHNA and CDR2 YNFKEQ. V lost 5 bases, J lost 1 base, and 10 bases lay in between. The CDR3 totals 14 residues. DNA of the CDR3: TGTGCCAGCAGCGCGTTTGTGGGCACAGATACGCAGTATTTT. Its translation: CASSAFVGTDTQYF.

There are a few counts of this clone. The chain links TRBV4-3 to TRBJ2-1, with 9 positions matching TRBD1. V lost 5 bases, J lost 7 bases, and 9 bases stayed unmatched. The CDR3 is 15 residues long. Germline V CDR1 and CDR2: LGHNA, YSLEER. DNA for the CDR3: TGCGCCAGCAGCGCGGGACAGGGCTCGGGTAATGAGCAGTTCTTC. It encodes CASSAGQGSGNEQFF.

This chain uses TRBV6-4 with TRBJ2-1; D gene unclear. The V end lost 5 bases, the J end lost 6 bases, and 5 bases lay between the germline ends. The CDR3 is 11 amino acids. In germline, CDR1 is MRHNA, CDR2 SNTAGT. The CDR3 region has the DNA TGTGCCAGCAGTCAGATCAATGAGCAGTTCTTC. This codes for CASSQINEQFF.

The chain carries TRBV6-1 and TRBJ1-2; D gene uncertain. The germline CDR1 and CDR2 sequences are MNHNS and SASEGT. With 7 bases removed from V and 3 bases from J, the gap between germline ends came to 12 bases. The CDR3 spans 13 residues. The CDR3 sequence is CASMLAADYGYTF. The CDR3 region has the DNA TGTGCCAGCATGTTGGCTGCCGACTATGGCTACACCTTC.

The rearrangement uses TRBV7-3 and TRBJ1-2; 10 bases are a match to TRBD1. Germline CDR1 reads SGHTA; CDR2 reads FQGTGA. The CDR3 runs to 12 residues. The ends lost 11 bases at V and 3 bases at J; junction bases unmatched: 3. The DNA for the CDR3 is TGTGCCGGAGGACAGGGGGACTATGGCTACACCTTC. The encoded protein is CAGGQGDYGYTF.

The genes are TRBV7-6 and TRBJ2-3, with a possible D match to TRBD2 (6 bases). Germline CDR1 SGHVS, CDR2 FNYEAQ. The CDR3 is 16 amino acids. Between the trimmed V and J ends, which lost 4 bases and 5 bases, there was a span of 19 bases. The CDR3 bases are TGTGCCAGCAGCTCCTTCGGGCCCCGGGGAGGAGATACGCAGTATTTT. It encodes CASSSFGPRGGDTQYF.

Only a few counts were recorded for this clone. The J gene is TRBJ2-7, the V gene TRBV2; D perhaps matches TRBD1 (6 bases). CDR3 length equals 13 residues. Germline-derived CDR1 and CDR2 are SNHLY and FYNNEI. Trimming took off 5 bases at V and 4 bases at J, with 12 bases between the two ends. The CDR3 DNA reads TGTGCCAGCAGTTTGGAAAGGGGGTACGAGCAGTACGTC. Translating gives CASSLERGYEQYV.

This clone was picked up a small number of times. The CDR3 protein is CAIFLSGMGTDTQYF. The CDR3 nucleotides are TGTGCCATCTTCCTTAGCGGGATGGGTACAGATACGCAGTATTTT. The chain employs TRBV10-3 and TRBJ2-3; 8 bases are a match to TRBD2. Germline CDR1 ENHRY, CDR2 SYGVKD. Trimming took 8 bases from V and 3 from J; bases not matched to a gene: 10. The CDR3 runs 15 residues.

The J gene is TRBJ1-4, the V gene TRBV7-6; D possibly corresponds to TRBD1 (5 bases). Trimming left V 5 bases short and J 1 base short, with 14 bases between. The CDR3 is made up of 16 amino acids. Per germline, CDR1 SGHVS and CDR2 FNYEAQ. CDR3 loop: CASSLTRTRTNEKLFF. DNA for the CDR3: TGTGCCAGCAGCCTAACCCGGACAAGAACTAATGAAAAACTGTTTTTT.

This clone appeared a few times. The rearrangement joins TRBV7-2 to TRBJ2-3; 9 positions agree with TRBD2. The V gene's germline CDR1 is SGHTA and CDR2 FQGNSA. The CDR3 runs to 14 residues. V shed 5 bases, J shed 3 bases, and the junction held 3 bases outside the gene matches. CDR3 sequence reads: CASSRSGSTDTQYF. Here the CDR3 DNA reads TGTGCCAGCAGCCGTAGCGGGAGTACAGATACGCAGTATTTT.

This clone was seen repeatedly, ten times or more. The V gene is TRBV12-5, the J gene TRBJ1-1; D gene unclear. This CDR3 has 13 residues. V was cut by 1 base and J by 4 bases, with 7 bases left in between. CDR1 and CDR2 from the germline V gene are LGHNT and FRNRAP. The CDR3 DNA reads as TGTGCTAGTGGTTTGGAAGGGTTCACTGAAGCTTTCTTT. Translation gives CASGLEGFTEAFF. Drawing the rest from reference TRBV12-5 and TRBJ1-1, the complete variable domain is DARVTQTPRHKVTEMGQEVTMRCQPILGHNTVFWYRQTMMQGLELLAYFRNRAPLDDSGMPKDRFSAEMPDATLATLKIQPSEPRDSAVYFCASGLEGFTEAFFGQGTRLTVV.

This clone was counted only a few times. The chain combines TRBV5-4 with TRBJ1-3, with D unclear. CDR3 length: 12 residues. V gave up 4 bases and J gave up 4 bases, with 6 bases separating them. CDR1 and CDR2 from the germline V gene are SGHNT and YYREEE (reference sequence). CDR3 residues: CASSQWGNTIYF. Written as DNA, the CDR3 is TGTGCCAGCAGCCAATGGGGAAACACCATATATTTT.